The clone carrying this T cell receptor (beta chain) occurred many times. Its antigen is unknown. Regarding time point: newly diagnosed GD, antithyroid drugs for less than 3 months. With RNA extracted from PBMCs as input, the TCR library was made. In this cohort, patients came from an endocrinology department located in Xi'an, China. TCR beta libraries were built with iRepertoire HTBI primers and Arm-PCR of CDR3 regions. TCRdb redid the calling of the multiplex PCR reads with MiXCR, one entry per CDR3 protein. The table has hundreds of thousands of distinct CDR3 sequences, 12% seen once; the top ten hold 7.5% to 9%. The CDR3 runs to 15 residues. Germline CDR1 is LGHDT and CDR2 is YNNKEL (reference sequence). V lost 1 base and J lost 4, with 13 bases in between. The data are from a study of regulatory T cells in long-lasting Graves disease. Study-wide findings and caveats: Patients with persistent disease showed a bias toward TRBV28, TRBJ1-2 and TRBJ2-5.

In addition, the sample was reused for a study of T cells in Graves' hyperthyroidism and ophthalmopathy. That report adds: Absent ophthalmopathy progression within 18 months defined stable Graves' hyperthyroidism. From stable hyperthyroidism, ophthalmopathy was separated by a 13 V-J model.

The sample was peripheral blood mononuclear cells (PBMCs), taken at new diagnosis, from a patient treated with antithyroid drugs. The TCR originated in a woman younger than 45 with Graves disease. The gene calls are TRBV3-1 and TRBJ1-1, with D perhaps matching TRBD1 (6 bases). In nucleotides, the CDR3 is TGTGCCAGCAGCCAAGCCGGGGGCTTGGGCACTGAAGCTTTCTTT. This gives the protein CASSQAGGLGTEAFF. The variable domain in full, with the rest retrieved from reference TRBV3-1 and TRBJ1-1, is DTAVSQTPKYLVTQMGNDKSIKCEQNLGHDTMYWYKQDSKKFLKIMFSYNNKELIINETVPNRFSPKSPDKAHLNLHINSLELGDSAVYFCASSQAGGLGTEAFFGQGTRLTVV.